This TCR beta chain was observed in a study of blood T cell repertoires in COVID-19 (dated by TCRdb to 2020 to 2022). Looking at the study overall: Collaborator samples came from the United States, Italy and Spain and covered acute and convalescent phases of COVID-19. Where available, HLA class I and class II types were obtained from metadata supplied by the sample provider rather than from assay-based typing. Sample metadata almost always included a de-identified subject ID, COVID-19 status, age in years and sex. The repertoires were released in a freely available public database meant as a resource for research on the immune response to SARS-CoV-2. Samples were obtained from the ongoing ImmuneRACE study (first 160 participants) and from 1,254 subjects provided by 6 global collaborators. The material from the prospective study consisted of cDNA or gDNA derived from T cells, B-cell-depleted T cells, or PBMCs. Deeply sampled blood TCRbeta repertoires from subjects exposed to, actively infected with, or recovered from COVID-19 were included in the dataset. Summary of the overall study and its limitations: Clinical and demographic metadata were provided uncurated, with the amount varying by source and participant.

Participants in the prospective study were aged 18 to 89 years, lived in about two dozen United States geographic areas, and enrolled through a virtual design. Cohort assignment in the prospective study relied on participant-reported clinical history from a screening survey and a study questionnaire. Each participant in the prospective study had whole blood, serum and a nasopharyngeal or oropharyngeal swab collected by mobile phlebotomists. Prospective study participants could optionally give additional blood draws and questionnaires over an approximately two-month period. Prospective study blood samples were shipped either frozen or at room temperature before DNA extraction. To note about this clone: What antigen it recognizes has not been identified. No base quality information exists; no much larger clone differs at one position.

The CDR3 numbers 15 residues from cysteine through phenylalanine. The retained sequence is limited to the CDR3, 45 bases, with the frame set at the first base. CDR1 and CDR2, per the germline V gene, are SGHVS and FQNEAQ. From V the trimming removes 3 bases and from J it removes 4 bases, while the gene matches leave 3 bases of the junction unaccounted for. TCRbeta CDR3 regions were amplified from genomic DNA using the immunoSEQ Assay, a bias-controlled multiplex PCR. The study's own analysis went as follows. The number of nucleated cells in each sample was estimated from the amplification of reference gene primers within the assay. To quantify the absolute abundance of each unique TCRbeta CDR3 rearrangement, sequence reads were collapsed and filtered. For each sample, productive Simpson clonality was calculated as the square root of Simpson's diversity index across productive rearrangements. TCRdb took over this immuneACCESS table, retaining in-frame rearrangements with V and J assigned. Such tables are incomplete; in checked studies, under half of the missing clones stem from an unresolved V gene, and the remainder is unexplained. V, J and clone size reflect that table, while D and trimming were determined from the DNA. A total of some 240,000 clones appear in this sample, approximately 83% of them only once. Of the sample, 2.5% to 3.5% is held by the ten largest clones.

The material sequenced was PBMCs or T cells enriched from blood (not recorded which). The sequence derives from a woman in her thirties or forties with acute COVID-19. Recombination linked TRBV7-8 to TRBJ2-2, and 9 junctional nucleotides match TRBD2. The CDR3 region has the sequence CASSLSSGITGELFF. The sequenced DNA: TGTGCCAGCAGCTTGTCTAGCGGGATCACCGGGGAGCTGTTTTTT.